Following are 32 T cell receptor beta chains from one sample sequenced in a study of blood T cell repertoires in COVID-19. Assay used: immunoSEQ multiplex PCR; TCRdb lists only in-frame clones, some missing. This sample has 200,000 or so clones; approximately 78% occur once, and the top ten carry around 9.3%. Sequenced: peripheral blood. The receptors here all came from a woman of 80 years or more with acute or convalescent COVID-19.

CDR3 residues: CASSRLAGPYNEQFF. The CDR3, as DNA: TGTGCCAGCTCCCGACTAGCGGGACCGTACAATGAGCAGTTCTTC. This chain connects TRBV7-2 to TRBJ2-1, with 11 bases lining up with TRBD2. V shed 8 bases, J shed 4 bases, and the junction held 7 bases outside the gene matches. This CDR3 is built from 15 residues. CDR1 SGHTA and CDR2 FQGNSA come from the germline V gene.

This sequence joins TRBV3-1 (or the pseudogene TRBV3-2) and TRBJ1-1; D is perhaps TRBD1 (6 bases). This CDR3 is built from 14 residues. The germline V gene has CDR1 LGHDT and CDR2 YNNKEL (reference sequence). With 5 bases removed from V and 4 bases from J, the gap between germline ends came to 14 bases. The CDR3 nucleotides read TGTGCCAGCAGCTTGACGGGGGGCGGCACTGAAGCTTTCTTT. This gives the protein CASSLTGGGTEAFF.

Concerning this clone itself: The junction differs from germline at one of its ends, possibly a read error. CDR3 DNA: TGTGCTAGCAGGACCGGGACAGGGTCCGAAGAGACCCAGTACTTC. Amino acid sequence: CASRTGTGSEETQYF. The J gene is TRBJ2-5, the V gene TRBV7-7; 9 nucleotides align to TRBD1. Germline lookup yields CDR1 SSHAT and CDR2 FNYEAQ (reference sequence). CDR3 size: 15 residues.

The J gene is TRBJ1-1, the V gene TRBV19; a possible D gene is TRBD1 (5 bases). The CDR3 consists of 13 residues. Trimming removed 9 bases from V and 6 bases from J, with 17 bases in between. Germline V gives CDR1 LNHDA, CDR2 SQIVND (reference sequence). The DNA of the CDR3 is TGTGCCAGCAACCATGCGGGAGGGGCTGAAGCTTTCTTT. Amino acids: CASNHAGGAEAFF.

The CDR3 coding sequence is TGTGCCAGCAGCTTAGCTAGCGGGGGGAGAAAAACCACAGATACGCAGTATTTT. Its protein product is CASSLASGGRKTTDTQYF. The V call is TRBV7-9, the J call TRBJ2-3, with 10 positions matching TRBD2. V dropped 0 bases and J dropped 2; count of bases not matched to a gene: 8. Germline V gives CDR1 SEHNR, CDR2 FQNEAQ (reference sequence). The CDR3 loop spans 18 amino acids.

J is TRBJ1-5 and V is TRBV3-1 (or the pseudogene TRBV3-2), with D possibly being TRBD1 (5 bases). There are 14 residues in the CDR3. Germline CDR1 is LGHDT and CDR2 is YNNKEL (reference sequence). V was clipped by 4 bases and J by 3 bases, with 10 bases between them. CDR3 residues: CASSPQAHNQPQHF. CDR3 DNA sequence: TGTGCCAGCAGCCCACAGGCCCACAATCAGCCCCAGCATTTT.

The rearrangement joins TRBV7-2 to TRBJ2-3; 8 nucleotides line up with TRBD2. This CDR3 is 15 amino acids long. Losses at the gene ends were 5 bases for V and 2 bases for J; bases not matched to a gene: 6. From germline, CDR1 is SGHTA and CDR2 FQGNSA. The CDR3 coding sequence is TGTGCCAGCAGCCCGCGGGGGGCTTACACAGATACGCAGTATTTT. Translating it yields CASSPRGAYTDTQYF.

The rearrangement uses TRBV7-3 and TRBJ2-2; D may be TRBD2 (5 bases). The CDR3 is made up of 16 amino acids. The germline gives CDR1 SGHTA, CDR2 FQGTGA. V lost 0 bases and J 4 bases, leaving 12 bases between the germline ends. In DNA form, the CDR3 reads TGTGCCAGCAGCTTAACCGGGGTGGTTTCCACCGGGGAGCTGTTTTTT. Protein: CASSLTGVVSTGELFF. The full variable domain, with the rest looked up from reference TRBV7-3 and TRBJ2-2, is GAGVSQTPSNKVTEKGKYVELRCDPISGHTALYWYRQSLGQGPEFLIYFQGTGAADDSGLPNDRFFAVRPEGSVSTLKIQRTERGDSAVYLCASSLTGVVSTGELFFGEGSRLTVL.

The chain recombines TRBV15 with TRBJ1-5; maybe TRBD1 (5 bases). The CDR3 covers 14 residues. CDR1 LNHNV and CDR2 YYDKDF come from the germline V gene (reference sequence). The V gene lost 2 bases and the J gene lost 1 base, with 6 bases spanning the gap. The CDR3 loop reads CATSRTGSNQPQHF. CDR3 in DNA: TGTGCCACCAGCAGAACAGGAAGCAATCAGCCCCAGCATTTT.

The gene calls are TRBV11-3 and TRBJ2-1, with 9 bases identical to TRBD2. The CDR3 consists of 12 residues. The ends lost 9 bases at V and 6 bases at J; junction bases unmatched: 3. The V gene's germline CDR1 is SGHNT and CDR2 YENEEA. This chain's CDR3 is CASATSGNEQFF. The CDR3 coding sequence is TGTGCCAGTGCGACTAGCGGCAATGAGCAGTTCTTC.

CDR3 in amino acids: CASSYSTGQGAPSSYEQYF. Written as DNA, the CDR3 is TGTGCCAGCAGTTACTCGACGGGACAGGGGGCACCGTCCTCCTACGAGCAGTACTTC. This chain uses TRBV6-2 or TRBV6-3 with TRBJ2-7; the match to TRBD1 covers 12 bases. Germline trimming cut 0 bases from V and 0 bases from J; bases unmatched to any gene: 9. CDR3 length: 19 amino acids. CDR1 is MNHEY and CDR2 is SVGEGT in the germline V gene.

This clone has more than one count but fewer than ten. The genes are TRBV19 and TRBJ2-5, with 11 bases aligning to TRBD1. Trimming took 5 bases from V and 4 from J; bases not matched to a gene: 9. This CDR3 is 16 amino acids long. Germline CDR1 LNHDA, CDR2 SQIVND (reference sequence). CDR3 residues: CASSALRTGGGETQYF. DNA for the CDR3: TGTGCCAGTAGTGCCCTTAGGACAGGGGGCGGAGAGACCCAGTACTTC.

This chain links TRBV18 with TRBJ1-2; TRBD1 matches 8 bases. The CDR3 loop spans 16 amino acids. Unmatched junction bases numbered 6, after V lost 0 bases and J lost 3 bases. From germline, CDR1 is KGHSH and CDR2 LQKENI. CDR3 nucleotide sequence: TGTGCCAGCTCACCACCCCGGCAGGGGGCTTACTATGGCTACACCTTC. Translation: CASSPPRQGAYYGYTF.

The chain combines TRBV9 with TRBJ1-4, with 9 bases aligning to TRBD1. CDR1 and CDR2 (germline): SGDLS, YYNGEE. The CDR3 is 14 amino acids. V lost 3 bases, J lost 7 bases, and 4 bases stayed unmatched. This CDR3 reads CASSGQGDFEKLFF. The CDR3 DNA follows: TGTGCCAGCAGCGGACAGGGGGACTTTGAAAAACTGTTTTTT.

The chain links TRBV2 to TRBJ2-7; 12 bases agree with TRBD2. V trimming: 7 bases; J trimming: 5 bases; junction bases outside the gene matches: 12. CDR1 is SNHLY, CDR2 FYNNEI, per germline. This CDR3 comprises 16 residues. DNA of the CDR3: TGTGCCAGCAACACCTTTCCTAGCGGGGGGGCTAACGAGCAGTACTTC. Amino acid sequence: CASNTFPSGGANEQYF.

The rearrangement uses TRBV28 and TRBJ2-3; the D gene is possibly TRBD1 (5 bases). This CDR3 spans 14 amino acids. In germline, CDR1 is MDHEN, CDR2 SYDVKM. The germline V and J ends were trimmed by 5 bases and 0 bases, with 9 bases remaining between them. CDR3 DNA sequence: TGTGCCAGCAGTCCCGCAGGGAGCACAGATACGCAGTATTTT. Translation gives CASSPAGSTDTQYF. The variable domain in full, with the rest retrieved from reference TRBV28 and TRBJ2-3, is DVKVTQSSRYLVKRTGEKVFLECVQDMDHENMFWYRQDPGLGLRLIYFSYDVKMKEKGDIPEGYSVSREKKERFSLILESASTNQTSMYLCASSPAGSTDTQYFGPGTRLTVL.

V is TRBV18 and J is TRBJ2-6; D may be TRBD1 (5 bases). The CDR3 totals 15 residues. Germline CDR1 reads KGHSH; CDR2 reads LQKENI. Trimming cost V 5 bases and J 0 bases, with 8 bases left between them. The CDR3 spells CASSYTGSGANVLTF. CDR3 nucleotide sequence: TGTGCCAGCTCATACACAGGCTCTGGGGCCAACGTCCTGACTTTC.

The genes are TRBV18 and TRBJ2-7, with a possible D match to TRBD2 (5 bases). This CDR3 contains 13 residues. CDR1 and CDR2 from the germline V gene are KGHSH and LQKENI. V lost 2 bases and J 3 bases, leaving 8 bases between the germline ends. CDR3 sequence reads: CASSPTAGYEQYF. In DNA, the CDR3 is TGTGCCAGCTCACCAACTGCGGGCTACGAGCAGTACTTC.

V gene TRBV28 combines with J gene TRBJ2-2; possibly TRBD2 for D (6 bases). V was pared by 5 bases and J by 2 bases, with 12 bases between. Germline V lookup: CDR1 MDHEN, CDR2 SYDVKM. This CDR3 spans 15 amino acids. As DNA, the CDR3 is TGTGCCAGCAGTCCCGGACTAACTAACACCGGGGAGCTGTTTTTT. It is translated as CASSPGLTNTGELFF.

The chain recombines TRBV6-5 with TRBJ2-2, with D hard to call. The CDR3 consists of 15 residues. Germline assignment: CDR1 MNHEY and CDR2 SVGAGI. The V gene lost 2 bases and the J gene lost 0 bases, with 7 bases spanning the gap. In DNA form, the CDR3 reads TGTGCCAGCAGTTACCGCTACGCGAACACCGGGGAGCTGTTTTTT. It encodes CASSYRYANTGELFF.

The chain carries TRBV4-2 and TRBJ2-1, with 7 bases matching TRBD2. The trim removed 1 base at V and 7 bases at J, leaving 7 bases unmatched. The CDR3 runs to 15 residues. Per the germline V gene, CDR1 is LGHNA and CDR2 is YNFKEQ. The DNA for the CDR3 is TGTGCCAGCAGCCAAGTAGTGTCTAGCGGAAATGAGCAGTTCTTC. Its protein is CASSQVVSSGNEQFF.

This chain connects TRBV4-1 to TRBJ1-1; D is ambiguous. Germline lookup yields CDR1 MGHRA and CDR2 YSYEKL. CDR3 length: 18 residues. V lost 1 base to trimming and J lost 4 bases, with 22 bases between them. In DNA form, the CDR3 reads TGCGCCAGCAGCCAAGCCAATCCCCGCGGGGAACTAGGCACTGAAGCTTTCTTT. This sequence encodes CASSQANPRGELGTEAFF.

This clone appeared a single time. This rearrangement joins TRBV7-8 to TRBJ1-2; perhaps TRBD1 as D (6 bases). Germline V lookup: CDR1 SGHVS, CDR2 FQNEAQ. The CDR3 covers 14 residues. V lost 5 bases to trimming and J lost 6 bases, with 16 bases between them. The CDR3 protein is CASSRTGIVDGYTF. The CDR3 coding sequence is TGTGCCAGCAGCCGAACAGGGATAGTCGATGGCTACACCTTC.

This clone was counted a few times. V and J are TRBV9 and TRBJ2-5, with 12 bases aligning to TRBD2. Trimming removed 5 bases from V and 2 bases from J; junction bases left unmatched: 10. This CDR3 has 17 residues. Germline CDR1 SGDLS, CDR2 YYNGEE. Written as DNA, the CDR3 is TGTGCCAGCAGTTACGGACTAGCGGGGACTCTACAAGAGACCCAGTACTTC. Protein sequence: CASSYGLAGTLQETQYF.

The V call is TRBV10-3, the J call TRBJ2-1; D is ambiguous. The CDR3 spans 15 residues. V lost 2 bases to trimming and J lost 6 bases, with 14 bases between them. CDR1 and CDR2 (germline): ENHRY, SYGVKD. For the CDR3, the DNA is TGTGCCATCAGTGAGGGAGCCCTTCGCTCCAATGAGCAGTTCTTC. Protein sequence: CAISEGALRSNEQFF.

Here the CDR3 reads CASSPTTGGGWYGYTF. The CDR3 coding sequence is TGTGCCAGCAGTCCGACGACAGGGGGCGGATGGTATGGCTACACCTTC. V gene TRBV5-5 combines with J gene TRBJ1-2, with 10 bases lining up with TRBD1. Trimming cost V 5 bases and J 5 bases; bases outside gene matches: 12. Germline CDR1 and CDR2: SGHKS and YYEKEE (reference sequence). The length of the CDR3 is 16 residues.

The DNA for the CDR3 is TGTGCCACCTCCCGGGGGGTTAGCACAGATACGCAGTATTTT. This encodes CATSRGVSTDTQYF. The J gene is TRBJ2-3, the V gene TRBV24-1; 7 bases fit TRBD2. Germline-derived CDR1 and CDR2 are KGHDR and SFDVKD. The CDR3 runs to 14 residues. V was clipped by 9 bases and J by 0 bases; unmatched bases: 5.

This rearrangement joins TRBV11-3 to TRBJ1-1; D is ambiguous. This CDR3 has 16 amino acids. CDR1 SGHNT and CDR2 YENEEA come from the germline V gene. Trimming cost V 3 bases and J 1 base, with 15 bases left between them. In DNA form, the CDR3 reads TGTGCCAGCAGCTTGGGTTTCGAGACACCGAACACTGAAGCTTTCTTT. Amino acid sequence: CASSLGFETPNTEAFF.

The chain combines TRBV3-1 (or the pseudogene TRBV3-2) with TRBJ1-4, with D possibly being TRBD1 (5 bases). Looked up from germline, CDR1 is LGHDT and CDR2 is YNNKEL (reference sequence). The CDR3 is made up of 13 amino acids. V was pared by 5 bases and J by 12 bases, with 16 bases between. The CDR3 DNA sequence: TGTGCCAGCAGCTTCAGGGCAGGGTCAGAACTGTTTTTT. Translation: CASSFRAGSELFF.

Only a few counts were recorded for this clone. The chain couples TRBV5-5 to TRBJ2-4; 11 bases are shared with TRBD2. Unmatched junction bases numbered 6, after V lost 0 bases and J lost 7 bases. The length of the CDR3 is 16 residues. Germline V gene sequence: CDR1 SGHKS, CDR2 YYEKEE (reference sequence). Here the CDR3 reads CASSLELAGVYNIQYF. In DNA, the CDR3 is TGTGCCAGCAGCTTGGAACTAGCGGGAGTGTACAACATTCAGTACTTC. The entire variable domain, with the rest obtained from reference TRBV5-5 and TRBJ2-4, is as follows: DAGVTQSPTHLIKTRGQQVTLRCSPISGHKSVSWYQQVLGQGPQFIFQYYEKEERGRGNFPDRFSARQFPNYSSELNVNALLLGDSALYLCASSLELAGVYNIQYFGAGTRLSVL.

DNA of the CDR3: TGCGCCAGCAGTGAGTCGCCGGCTAGCGGGAGAGATACGCAGTATTTT. Its protein is CASSESPASGRDTQYF. The chain recombines TRBV10-1 with TRBJ2-3; TRBD2 agrees at 10 bases. Per germline, CDR1 WNHNN and CDR2 SYGVQD (reference sequence). This CDR3 comprises 16 residues. Trimming took 0 bases from V and 5 from J; bases not matched to a gene: 5.

The CDR3 sequence is CASSESGTAEAFF. CDR3 DNA: TGCGCCAGCAGTGAGTCCGGGACAGCAGAAGCTTTCTTT. The V call is TRBV10-1, the J call TRBJ1-1; 7 bases are a match to TRBD1. This CDR3 comprises 13 residues. Germline values: CDR1 WNHNN, CDR2 SYGVQD (reference sequence). J lost 8 bases, V lost 0 bases, and 3 bases had no gene match.